These 28 T cell receptor beta chains came from one sample sequenced in a study of blood T cell repertoires in COVID-19. Some clones are missing from TCRdb's copy, which holds only in-frame ones; the method was immunoSEQ multiplex PCR. Of 55,000 to 75,000 clones listed, about 70% are singletons. The sample taken for sequencing was peripheral blood. All receptors derive from a man aged 55 to 70 with acute or convalescent COVID-19.

This clone has just one count. CDR3 residues: CASRGQNSYPNEKLFF. The CDR3 bases are TGTGCCAGCAGGGGGCAGAACTCTTATCCTAATGAAAAACTGTTTTTT. This chain links TRBV27 with TRBJ1-4; perhaps TRBD1 as D (5 bases). The V and J ends lost 6 bases and 3 bases respectively, with 17 bases between them. CDR1 MNHEY and CDR2 SMNVEV come from the germline V gene (reference sequence). This CDR3 has 16 amino acids.

This chain links TRBV7-3 with TRBJ2-7, with D tentatively TRBD2 (6 bases). V was trimmed by 5 bases and J by 0 bases, leaving 14 bases between them. CDR1 SGHTA and CDR2 FQGTGA come from the germline V gene. The CDR3 totals 15 residues. CDR3 nucleotides: TGTGCCAGCAGCCCCGGGACTCCTAGCTCCTACGAGCAGTACGTC. The encoded protein is CASSPGTPSSYEQYV.

The chain joins TRBV5-1 to TRBJ2-2; D gene ambiguous. The V end lost 0 bases, the J end lost 7 bases, and 13 bases lay between the germline ends. The CDR3 spans 15 residues. The germline V gene has CDR1 SGHRS and CDR2 YFSETQ. The DNA of the CDR3 is TGCGCCAGCAGCTTGGCCCAGGCCCCGATCGGGGAGCTGTTTTTT. As protein: CASSLAQAPIGELFF.

On this clone itself: The germline gene is not matched at one end of the junction; a read error may be the cause. The sample holds other DNA sequences that translate to the same CDR3. The J gene is TRBJ2-5, the V gene TRBV10-3; the match to TRBD2 covers 9 bases. The CDR3 covers 15 residues. The germline V gene has CDR1 ENHRY and CDR2 SYGVKD. The CDR3 sequence is CAISRAGGSQETQYF. In DNA form, the CDR3 reads TGTGCCATCTCGCGAGCGGGGGGCTCCCAGGAGACTCAGTACTTC.

The J gene is TRBJ2-1, the V gene TRBV5-1; the match to TRBD2 covers 12 bases. V shed 5 bases and J 6 bases; nucleotides not matched to a gene: 9. CDR3 size: 16 residues. The germline gives CDR1 SGHRS, CDR2 YFSETQ. CDR3 sequence reads: CASRPAPSGRANEQFF. The CDR3 coding sequence is TGCGCCAGCAGGCCTGCCCCTAGCGGGAGGGCCAATGAGCAGTTCTTC.

The chain carries TRBV4-2 and TRBJ2-1, with 14 bases fitting TRBD2. The germline gives CDR1 LGHNA, CDR2 YNFKEQ. Losses at the gene ends were 1 base for V and 7 bases for J; bases not matched to a gene: 9. The CDR3 loop spans 18 amino acids. The CDR3 region is CASSQGAGLAGDVNEQFF. The CDR3 bases are TGTGCCAGCAGCCAAGGGGCGGGACTAGCGGGAGATGTAAATGAGCAGTTCTTC.

As DNA, the CDR3 is TGCGCCAGCAGTCAAGAGTTCTGGGACAGGGGGACAGATACGCAGTATTTT. It translates to CASSQEFWDRGTDTQYF. The chain uses TRBV23-1 and TRBJ2-3, with 11 bases that match TRBD1. TRBV23-1 falls under the ORF class, with uncertain function. The CDR3 is 17 amino acids. Trimming removed 2 bases from V and 3 bases from J; junction bases left unmatched: 7.

The J gene is TRBJ2-4, the V gene TRBV19, with TRBD1 identical over 9 bases. There are 14 residues in the CDR3. Germline V lookup: CDR1 LNHDA, CDR2 SQIVND (reference sequence). J was trimmed by 9 bases and V by 3 bases; bases with no gene match: 6. The CDR3 DNA follows: TGTGCCAGTAGTATCGGGACAGGGAGGGGCATTCAGTACTTC. This translates into CASSIGTGRGIQYF.

This rearrangement joins TRBV9 to TRBJ2-1; D is uncertain. Trimming took 3 bases from V and 5 from J, leaving 15 bases between them. The CDR3 has 15 amino acids. CDR1 and CDR2 from the germline V gene are SGDLS and YYNGEE. The CDR3 loop reads CASSESAASNNEQFF. The CDR3 DNA reads TGTGCCAGCAGCGAGAGTGCTGCCTCAAACAATGAGCAGTTCTTC.

The chain combines TRBV6-1 with TRBJ1-5; D is possibly TRBD1 (5 bases). The ends were cut back, 3 bases at V and 4 bases at J, with 16 bases in the middle. This CDR3 spans 16 amino acids. Per germline, CDR1 MNHNS and CDR2 SASEGT. The CDR3 coding sequence is TGTGCCAGCAGTGAGGGGGGACGGTCCCGAAATCAGCCCCAGCATTTT. It encodes CASSEGGRSRNQPQHF.

DNA of the CDR3: TGCGCCAGCAGCCATCGCCCCGGACAGGGGGGTAACACCGGGGAGCTGTTTTTT. Protein: CASSHRPGQGGNTGELFF. The genes are TRBV4-1 and TRBJ2-2; TRBD1 aligns across 10 bases. Unmatched junction bases numbered 9, after V lost 3 bases and J lost 2 bases. The CDR3 runs 18 residues. The V gene's germline CDR1 is MGHRA and CDR2 YSYEKL.

The chain uses TRBV7-8 and TRBJ1-5; the match to TRBD1 covers 8 bases. V trimming: 2 bases; J trimming: 2 bases; junction bases outside the gene matches: 5. CDR3 length equals 16 residues. The germline V gene has CDR1 SGHVS and CDR2 FQNEAQ. CDR3 region: CASSLRQTGGNQPQHF. DNA for the CDR3: TGTGCCAGCAGCTTACGTCAGACAGGGGGCAATCAGCCCCAGCATTTT.

V usage is TRBV7-9 and J usage is TRBJ2-2; D is ambiguous. Germline CDR1 is SEHNR and CDR2 is FQNEAQ (reference sequence). CDR3 length equals 11 residues. V was cut by 2 bases and J by 11 bases, with 6 bases left in between. The DNA of the CDR3 is TGTGCCAGCAGCTTAAATTTAGAGCTGTTTTTT. It specifies CASSLNLELFF.

This rearrangement joins TRBV11-2 to TRBJ2-1, with 7 bases matching TRBD2. After removal of 6 bases from V and 5 bases from J, the junction contained 7 bases not matched to a gene. CDR3 size: 14 residues. Germline-derived CDR1 and CDR2 are SGHAT and FQNNGV. CDR3 loop: CASRRGTTDNEQFF. In nucleotides, the CDR3 is TGTGCCAGCAGGCGCGGGACTACCGACAATGAGCAGTTCTTC.

The gene calls are TRBV20-1 and TRBJ2-3; the match to TRBD2 covers 8 bases. The germline gives CDR1 DFQATT, CDR2 SNEGSKA (reference sequence). After removal of 3 bases from V and 0 bases from J, the junction contained 5 bases not matched to a gene. The CDR3 has 15 residues. The CDR3 coding sequence is TGCAGTGCTAGTTCGGCTAGCGGGAGCACAGATACGCAGTATTTT. Its protein is CSASSASGSTDTQYF.

The V gene is TRBV7-9, the J gene TRBJ2-7, with 7 bases identical to TRBD1. Germline CDR1 is SEHNR and CDR2 is FQNEAQ (reference sequence). V shed 3 bases, J shed 0 bases, and the junction held 5 bases outside the gene matches. CDR3 length: 15 residues. The CDR3 here is CASSLAGTDSYEQYF. The CDR3 DNA is TGTGCCAGCAGCTTGGCCGGGACAGACTCCTACGAGCAGTACTTC.

The V and J genes are TRBV5-1 and TRBJ1-6; a possible D gene is TRBD1 (6 bases). Germline V gene data show CDR1 as SGHRS and CDR2 as YFSETQ. The germline V and J ends were trimmed by 3 bases and 7 bases, with 11 bases remaining between them. This CDR3 has 14 amino acids. CDR3 amino acids: CASSSDTGNSPLHF. The DNA of the CDR3 is TGCGCCAGCAGCTCTGATACAGGGAATTCACCCCTCCACTTT.

This chain joins TRBV7-9 and TRBJ1-2; perhaps TRBD1 as D (5 bases). V lost 5 bases, J lost 4 bases, and 14 bases lay in between. This CDR3 has 14 residues. Germline V gene data show CDR1 as SEHNR and CDR2 as FQNEAQ (reference sequence). CDR3 region: CASSPPAGGYGYTF. For the CDR3, the DNA is TGTGCCAGCAGCCCCCCCGCGGGGGGCTATGGCTACACCTTC.

The chain couples TRBV6-1 to TRBJ2-4, with D tentatively TRBD1 (5 bases). Germline CDR1 is MNHNS and CDR2 is SASEGT. With 2 bases removed from V and 9 bases from J, the gap between germline ends came to 11 bases. This CDR3 is built from 13 residues. The DNA of the CDR3 is TGTGCCAGCAGTGAAACAGGCTTGAGCATTCAGTACTTC. This sequence encodes CASSETGLSIQYF.

This clone was seen a handful of times. The genes are TRBV5-1 and TRBJ2-5, with no clear D. V was clipped by 4 bases and J by 2 bases, with 12 bases between them. Germline values: CDR1 SGHRS, CDR2 YFSETQ. The CDR3 is 14 residues long. CDR3 DNA sequence: TGCGCCAGCAGCGTCCAGACTGGGCAAGAGACCCAGTACTTC. As protein: CASSVQTGQETQYF.

This clone was seen a handful of times. The rearrangement links TRBV5-1 to TRBJ2-5; the match to TRBD2 covers 9 bases. Germline V gives CDR1 SGHRS, CDR2 YFSETQ. The CDR3 length is 15 residues. The V and J ends lost 3 bases and 4 bases, in that order; junction bases with no gene match: 7. In DNA form, the CDR3 reads TGCGCCAGCAGCTCCGCCTCACTAGCGGGAGAGACCCAGTACTTC. Protein product: CASSSASLAGETQYF.

In DNA form, the CDR3 reads TGTGCCAGCAGCTTAGCGGGCGGGAGGCCGAACAATGAGCAGTTCTTC. Its protein is CASSLAGGRPNNEQFF. The V and J genes are TRBV7-8 and TRBJ2-1, with 8 bases that match TRBD2. This CDR3 is built from 16 residues. V dropped 0 bases and J dropped 5; count of bases not matched to a gene: 6. Germline V gene data show CDR1 as SGHVS and CDR2 as FQNEAQ.

The chain combines TRBV6-5 with TRBJ2-2; 9 positions match TRBD1. CDR1 is MNHEY, CDR2 SVGAGI, per germline. The V and J ends lost 0 bases and 6 bases, in that order; junction bases with no gene match: 5. This CDR3 spans 16 amino acids. In DNA form, the CDR3 reads TGTGCCAGCAGTTACTCGTTCGACAGGGGGGCCGGGGAGCTGTTTTTT. Translating it yields CASSYSFDRGAGELFF.

This clone showed up many times. The same CDR3 also results from other DNA sequences found in this sample. The chain couples TRBV5-5 to TRBJ1-1; D perhaps matches TRBD1 (5 bases). From germline, CDR1 is SGHKS and CDR2 YYEKEE (reference sequence). V was cut by 0 bases and J by 4 bases, with 10 bases left in between. The CDR3 spans 14 residues. The CDR3 DNA reads as TGTGCCAGCAGCTTGGACCGGGGGAGCACTGAAGCTTTCTTT. Amino acid sequence: CASSLDRGSTEAFF.

The chain recombines TRBV5-1 with TRBJ1-6; the D gene is possibly TRBD1 (6 bases). Germline CDR1 SGHRS, CDR2 YFSETQ. V shed 4 bases and J shed 5 bases, with 13 bases lying between them. This CDR3 has 15 amino acids. The CDR3 nucleotides are TGCGCCAGCAGCAAAACGACAGGAAATAATTCACCCCTCCACTTT. As protein: CASSKTTGNNSPLHF. The full variable domain, rest sourced from reference TRBV5-1 and TRBJ1-6, is KAGVTQTPRYLIKTRGQQVTLSCSPISGHRSVSWYQQTPGQGLQFLFEYFSETQRNKGNFPGRFSGRQFSNSRSEMNVSTLELGDSALYLCASSKTTGNNSPLHFGNGTRLTVT.

This clone has just a few counts. This chain connects TRBV3-1 (or the pseudogene TRBV3-2) to TRBJ2-7; 8 nucleotides agree with TRBD1. Germline trimming cut 8 bases from V and 0 bases from J; bases unmatched to any gene: 6. Germline V lookup: CDR1 LGHDT, CDR2 YNNKEL (reference sequence). The CDR3 is made up of 14 amino acids. The CDR3 here is CASHRDRSSYEQYV. CDR3 nucleotides: TGTGCCAGCCACCGGGACAGGTCCTCCTACGAGCAGTACGTC.

This clone came up once. This chain links TRBV9 with TRBJ1-5; D might be TRBD1 (6 bases). The CDR3 runs 16 residues. CDR1 is SGDLS and CDR2 is YYNGEE in the germline V gene. V was shortened by 3 bases and J by 0 bases, with 13 bases between the two germline ends. The CDR3: CASSGRQVTSNQPQHF. The CDR3 coding sequence is TGTGCCAGCAGCGGCCGACAGGTAACTAGCAATCAGCCCCAGCATTTT.

The gene calls are TRBV11-2 and TRBJ1-5; D unclear. This CDR3 spans 16 amino acids. The V end lost 1 base, the J end lost 4 bases, and 14 bases lay between the germline ends. Germline CDR1 reads SGHAT; CDR2 reads FQNNGV. The CDR3 DNA reads TGTGCCAGCAGCTTAGGTGTGGATCGGGGTAATCAGCCCCAGCATTTT. Protein: CASSLGVDRGNQPQHF.